This TCR beta chain was observed in a study of blood T cell repertoires in COVID-19 (dated by TCRdb to the early 2020s). For context, the study as a whole: Samples covering the acute and convalescent phases of COVID-19 were provided by collaborators in the United States, Italy and Spain. The material from the prospective study consisted of cDNA or gDNA derived from T cells, B-cell-depleted T cells, or PBMCs. Subjects who had been exposed to COVID-19, were actively infected with it, or had recovered from it provided the deeply sampled blood TCRbeta repertoires that made up the dataset. The repertoires were released in a freely available public database meant as a resource for research on the immune response to SARS-CoV-2. The samples were drawn from the first 160 participants of the ongoing ImmuneRACE study and from 950 to 1,500 subjects provided by 6 global collaborators. Sample metadata almost always included a de-identified subject ID, COVID-19 status, age in years and sex. Where HLA class I and class II types were available, the types were taken from metadata supplied by the sample provider, not from assay-based typing. Points the paper makes about the study in general: Clinical and demographic metadata were provided uncurated, with the amount varying by source and participant.

Each collaborating institution followed its own protocols to collect whole blood in K2EDTA tubes. Collaborator samples were shipped for TCRbeta analysis as frozen whole blood, isolated PBMCs, or DNA extracted from either sample type. The immunoSEQ Assay, a bias-controlled multiplex PCR, was used to amplify TCRbeta CDR3 regions from genomic DNA. Per the original workflow: Nucleated cell counts per sample were estimated from amplification of reference gene primers within the assay. To quantify the absolute abundance of each unique TCRbeta CDR3 rearrangement, sequence reads were collapsed and filtered. For each sample, productive Simpson clonality was calculated as the square root of Simpson's diversity index over productive rearrangements. The source is immuneACCESS, and TCRdb retained only in-frame sequences with V and J called. Part of the clones is not carried over; for the studies checked, unresolved V genes explain less than half of this, and the remainder is unexplained. From that table come the V and J calls and clone size; the DNA was used to work out D and trimming. This sample lists about 77,000 clones; 60% to 80% were detected once. Approximately 15% of the sample is held by the ten biggest clonotypes.

About this clone: Which antigen it targets is not known. Base qualities are not recorded, but no much larger clone differs from it by a single base.

Sequencing was carried out using peripheral blood. This TCR came from a man in his 70s with active or convalescent COVID-19.

The CDR3 region has the sequence CATSEERTGAVWTGELFF. The DNA sequence reads TGTGCCACCAGTGAAGAACGGACAGGGGCAGTTTGGACCGGGGAGCTGTTTTTT. The chain employs TRBV24-1 and TRBJ2-2; 9 of the junction bases match TRBD1. For CDR1 and CDR2, the germline V gene lists KGHDR and SFDVKD. At the junction V is shortened by 4 bases and J by 5 bases; bases outside the gene matches: 13. Measured from the cysteine to the phenylalanine, the CDR3 is 18 residues long. Here the CDR3 DNA is all that survives: 54 bases in frame from base 1.